The source of this TCR beta chain is a study of shared clonotypes between healthy human individuals. Here immunoSEQ multiplex PCR was the method, and the copy in TCRdb shows in-frame clones only, minus some. The repertoire holds some 490,000 clones, with approximately 81% as singletons. Healthy and HIV-negative, the adult donors had no recent acute infections or vaccinations. The CDR3 has 17 residues. The sequencing sample was made of PBMCs. This chain uses TRBV21-1 with TRBJ2-1; TRBD2, as called in the table, went unchecked against the DNA. TRBV21-1 is listed as a pseudogene. The sequence was collected from a woman aged 40 to 49 in good health. Some clones in this sample may be carry-over from other donors' samples. The CDR3: CASSKAWSGRQDNEQFF. In DNA form, the CDR3 reads TGTGCCAGCAGCAAAGCGTGGAGCGGCCGCCAGGACAATGAGCAGTTCTTC.